This T cell receptor beta chain was observed in a study of T cells in Graves' hyperthyroidism and ophthalmopathy. Whole-study context: Peripheral blood was collected at initial diagnosis, before any treatment. Points from the study as a whole: The model predicted ophthalmopathy a median around seven months before onset.

Trimming removed 4 bases at V and 5 bases at J, with 20 bases between. This CDR3 region has 16 residues. Germline V gene data show CDR1 as SGHTA and CDR2 as FQGTGA. For ophthalmopathy patients, the Clinical Activity Score was at least 3 and the NOSPECS grade at least 4; duration was under 3 months. From under 12 ml of fresh peripheral blood, PBMCs were isolated. The source material, RNA transcripts, was used to amplify TCR beta CDR3 regions. A set of HTBI primers served as the primers for a first-round RT-PCR of the TCR CDR3. Each CDR3 protein gets one entry after TCRdb re-called the multiplex PCR reads with MiXCR. Among some 500,000 distinct CDR3 sequences listed, roughly 15% were seen once. Remarks on this clonotype: The antigen is not known.

The chain links TRBV7-3 to TRBJ1-2; a weak D match, TRBD1 (5 bases). The sequenced material came from blood. The TCR originated in a woman in her thirties with Graves' ophthalmopathy. The CDR3 nucleotides read TGTGCCAGCAGCTCTCACATCGGGCAGGGATTTTATGGCTACACCTTC. Translated: CASSSHIGQGFYGYTF. Full variable domain (remainder filled in from reference TRBV7-3 and TRBJ1-2): GAGVSQTPSNKVTEKGKYVELRCDPISGHTALYWYRQSLGQGPEFLIYFQGTGAADDSGLPNDRFFAVRPEGSVSTLKIQRTERGDSAVYLCASSSHIGQGFYGYTFGSGTRLTVV.